Below are 17 T cell receptor beta chains sequenced from a single sample in a study of blood T cell repertoires in COVID-19. This table comes from immunoSEQ multiplex PCR, and its TCRdb copy is limited to in-frame clones, with some not included. The sample holds 130,000 or so clones, about 87% seen once. Material for sequencing was peripheral blood. The source of these receptors is a human donor with COVID-19, enrolled during active disease. The donor label of this sample is uncertain.

The chain recombines TRBV24-1 with TRBJ1-2, with a weak D call TRBD1 (6 bases). Germline lookup yields CDR1 KGHDR and CDR2 SFDVKD. The V and J ends lost 11 bases and 5 bases respectively, with 20 bases between them. This CDR3 is 14 amino acids long. The CDR3 loop reads CAITSEQGRYGYTF. CDR3 sequence (DNA): TGTGCCATCACGTCTGAACAGGGCAGGTATGGCTACACCTTC.

The gene calls are TRBV2 and TRBJ1-5, with D maybe TRBD1 (5 bases). CDR1 and CDR2 (germline): SNHLY, FYNNEI. CDR3 size: 15 residues. The V gene lost 3 bases and the J gene lost 1 base, with 10 bases spanning the gap. Here the CDR3 reads CASSDDRQSNQPQHF. Written as DNA, the CDR3 is TGTGCCAGCAGTGATGACAGACAGAGCAATCAGCCCCAGCATTTT.

The chain carries TRBV7-3 and TRBJ2-1; 7 bases line up with TRBD1. CDR3 length: 15 amino acids. CDR1 and CDR2 (germline): SGHTA, FQGTGA. J lost 8 bases, V lost 1 base, and 8 bases had no gene match. In nucleotides, the CDR3 is TGTGCCAGCAGCTTAATTGTCGGCAGGGGGTATGAGCAGTTCTTC. Amino acids: CASSLIVGRGYEQFF.

The chain carries TRBV5-4 and TRBJ2-1; 8 bases align to TRBD2. The germline gives CDR1 SGHNT, CDR2 YYREEE (reference sequence). After removal of 4 bases from V and 7 bases from J, the junction contained 16 bases not matched to a gene. CDR3 size: 17 residues. The CDR3 DNA sequence: TGTGCCAGCAGCCCAGGTAGCGGGGAGGTGTATAGAAATGAGCAGTTCTTC. Encoded protein: CASSPGSGEVYRNEQFF.

This clone was observed once. This chain joins TRBV7-9 and TRBJ1-1, with TRBD1 identical over 7 bases. V dropped 7 bases and J dropped 5; count of bases not matched to a gene: 7. Germline V gives CDR1 SEHNR, CDR2 FQNEAQ (reference sequence). This CDR3 is built from 13 residues. The CDR3 loop is CASKTDRFTEAFF. In DNA, the CDR3 is TGTGCCAGCAAGACGGACAGGTTTACTGAAGCTTTCTTT.

This chain links TRBV3-1 (or the pseudogene TRBV3-2) with TRBJ2-5; 7 bases agree with TRBD1. Germline trimming cut 4 bases from V and 2 bases from J; bases unmatched to any gene: 4. CDR1 and CDR2 (germline): LGHDT, YNNKEL (reference sequence). The CDR3 is 14 amino acids. The CDR3 reads CASSPTGVQETQYF. CDR3 sequence (DNA): TGTGCCAGCAGCCCTACAGGGGTGCAAGAGACCCAGTACTTC.

The V gene is TRBV9, the J gene TRBJ1-5; D is unresolved. CDR1 is SGDLS, CDR2 YYNGEE, per germline. This CDR3 has 16 amino acids. Trimming cost V 0 bases and J 1 base, with 11 bases left between them. CDR3: CASSVGSDSSNQPQHF. DNA for the CDR3: TGTGCCAGCAGCGTAGGGTCAGACTCAAGCAATCAGCCCCAGCATTTT.

V and J are TRBV6-4 and TRBJ2-1, with 8 bases matching TRBD2. V lost 6 bases, J lost 8 bases, and 12 bases stayed unmatched. The CDR3 covers 15 residues. CDR1 is MRHNA and CDR2 is SNTAGT in the germline V gene. CDR3 sequence: CASSASGGGLDEQFF. The CDR3 DNA reads as TGTGCCAGCAGCGCCTCGGGGGGGGGCCTGGATGAGCAGTTCTTC.

This chain uses TRBV3-1 (or the pseudogene TRBV3-2) with TRBJ2-3, with TRBD2 matching over 14 bases. The length of the CDR3 is 17 residues. Germline CDR1 is LGHDT and CDR2 is YNNKEL (reference sequence). The V and J ends lost 4 bases and 9 bases, in that order; junction bases with no gene match: 12. The CDR3 spells CASSLGLAGGNPGTQYF. CDR3 DNA sequence: TGTGCCAGCAGCCTAGGACTAGCGGGGGGAAATCCAGGGACGCAGTATTTT.

This chain uses TRBV7-4 with TRBJ1-5; a weak D match, TRBD1 (6 bases). Trimming removed 4 bases at V and 7 bases at J, with 20 bases between. The CDR3 covers 16 residues. The germline V gene has CDR1 SGHVT and CDR2 SQSDAQ. The CDR3 nucleotides are TGTGCCAGCAGCTATTACCAGCGGACAGAGAGCCAGCCCCAGCATTTT. Encoded protein: CASSYYQRTESQPQHF.

CDR3 region: CSGGGVGNTIYF. The CDR3 DNA is TGCAGTGGCGGCGGGGTAGGAAACACCATATATTTT. V and J are TRBV29-1 and TRBJ1-3; no firm D call. The CDR3 length is 12 residues. Germline CDR1 SQVTM, CDR2 ANQGSEA.

The V gene is TRBV5-1, the J gene TRBJ2-1; D possibly corresponds to TRBD2 (6 bases). Germline CDR1 is SGHRS and CDR2 is YFSETQ. This CDR3 is 15 amino acids long. V was cut by 2 bases and J by 2 bases, with 11 bases left in between. The CDR3 nucleotides read TGCGCCAGCAGCTTAGTAGCGGACCCCTACAATGAGCAGTTCTTC. It yields the protein CASSLVADPYNEQFF.

The chain has TRBV10-3 and TRBJ1-2; D is uncertain. Germline CDR1 and CDR2: ENHRY and SYGVKD. V was trimmed by 3 bases and J by 2 bases, leaving 10 bases between them. CDR3 length equals 14 residues. In DNA form, the CDR3 reads TGTGCCATCAGTGATCCGACTGAGAACTATGGCTACACCTTC. Protein sequence: CAISDPTENYGYTF.

This clone was seen a single time. The V call is TRBV11-3, the J call TRBJ2-1; 11 bases agree with TRBD2. The CDR3 is 17 residues long. Germline trimming cut 1 base from V and 8 bases from J; bases unmatched to any gene: 10. Per the germline V gene, CDR1 is SGHNT and CDR2 is YENEEA. The CDR3 is CASSLAAGTSGHDEQFF. CDR3 in DNA: TGTGCCAGCAGCTTAGCGGCCGGGACTAGCGGCCATGATGAGCAGTTCTTC.

The chain is built from TRBV2 and TRBJ2-5; 11 bases are a match to TRBD2. The V gene's germline CDR1 is SNHLY and CDR2 FYNNEI. V shed 2 bases, J shed 5 bases, and the junction held 7 bases outside the gene matches. The CDR3 is 16 amino acids. The CDR3 DNA follows: TGTGCCAGCAGTGAAAATAGCGGGGGGGCCTTCGAGACCCAGTACTTC. Its translation: CASSENSGGAFETQYF.

The chain is built from TRBV30 and TRBJ1-1, with no clear D. Trimming left V 0 bases short and J 2 bases short, with 7 bases between. Germline V CDR1 and CDR2: GTSNPN, SVGIG (reference sequence). CDR3 length: 13 amino acids. This chain's CDR3 is CAWSVSLNTEAFF. CDR3 coding DNA: TGTGCCTGGAGTGTAAGTCTAAACACTGAAGCTTTCTTT.

The chain uses TRBV9 and TRBJ2-6; TRBD1 might be the D (5 bases). CDR1 and CDR2 from the germline V gene are SGDLS and YYNGEE. V was pared by 3 bases and J by 2 bases, with 9 bases between. The CDR3 length is 15 residues. CDR3 nucleotide sequence: TGTGCCAGCAGCGCTCAGGGCCCTGGGGCCAACGTCCTGACTTTC. Translating it yields CASSAQGPGANVLTF.